The 25 T cell receptor beta chains listed next were all sequenced from one sample in a study of blood T cell repertoires in COVID-19. Sequenced by immunoSEQ multiplex PCR; TCRdb stores in-frame clones only, minus some. The table shows around 50,000 clones, with 87% occurring only once. Sequencing was carried out using peripheral blood. The receptors stem from a woman aged 80 or over with COVID-19, enrolled during active disease.

V and J are TRBV2 and TRBJ1-5, with 8 bases aligning to TRBD1. The V segment lost 4 bases and the J segment 6 bases; nucleotides outside the gene matches: 8. Germline V gives CDR1 SNHLY, CDR2 FYNNEI. The CDR3 extends over 15 amino acids. For the CDR3, the DNA is TGTGCCAGCAGTGTTACGCAGGGGGCTAGTCAGCCCCAGCATTTT. Translated: CASSVTQGASQPQHF. Using reference TRBV2 and TRBJ1-5 for the parts outside the CDR3, the full variable domain is EPEVTQTPSHQVTQMGQEVILRCVPISNHLYFYWYRQILGQKVEFLVSFYNNEISEKSEIFDDQFSVERPDGSNFTLKIRSTKLEDSAMYFCASSVTQGASQPQHFGDGTRLSIL.

CDR3 protein: CASSTGTVRAEPQHF. The CDR3 DNA sequence: TGTGCCAGCAGTACCGGGACAGTCCGTGCGGAGCCCCAGCATTTT. This chain joins TRBV6-5 and TRBJ1-5; TRBD1 agrees at 7 bases. The V segment lost 5 bases and the J segment 8 bases; nucleotides outside the gene matches: 12. Germline-derived CDR1 and CDR2 are MNHEY and SVGAGI. CDR3 length: 15 residues.

V usage is TRBV6-1 and J usage is TRBJ1-2; tentative D call: TRBD1 (6 bases). Germline CDR1 is MNHNS and CDR2 is SASEGT. The CDR3 is 13 residues long. V shed 6 bases and J shed 1 base, with 9 bases lying between them. The CDR3 is CASSRTDNYGYTF. The CDR3 DNA reads as TGTGCCAGCAGCCGGACAGATAACTATGGCTACACCTTC.

V and J are TRBV30 and TRBJ1-1; 7 bases are a match to TRBD1. The V gene end was trimmed by 5 bases and the J gene end by 5 bases; junction bases not matched to a gene: 5. CDR3 size: 12 residues. The V gene's germline CDR1 is GTSNPN and CDR2 SVGIG (reference sequence). The CDR3 loop reads CAWDRAGTEAFF. CDR3 coding DNA: TGTGCCTGGGACAGGGCCGGTACTGAAGCTTTCTTT.

The chain links TRBV13 to TRBJ2-7; 7 bases are a match to TRBD1. The ends lost 5 bases at V and 2 bases at J; junction bases unmatched: 9. This CDR3 comprises 15 residues. The germline CDR1 and CDR2 sequences are PRHDT and FYEKMQ (reference sequence). CDR3 loop: CASSPRTGSPYEQYF. As DNA, the CDR3 is TGTGCCAGCAGCCCGAGGACAGGCTCCCCCTACGAGCAGTACTTC. The whole variable domain, filled in from reference TRBV13 and TRBJ2-7, reads AAGVIQSPRHLIKEKRETATLKCYPIPRHDTVYWYQQGPGQDPQFLISFYEKMQSDKGSIPDRFSAQQFSDYHSELNMSSLELGDSALYFCASSPRTGSPYEQYFGPGTRLTVT.

The rearrangement links TRBV6-2 or TRBV6-3 to TRBJ2-1; 12 positions match TRBD2. Trimming removed 2 bases from V and 4 bases from J; junction bases left unmatched: 6. Germline CDR1 reads MNHEY; CDR2 reads SVGEGT. This CDR3 has 17 residues. Here the CDR3 reads CASSYPRLAGAYNEQFF. CDR3 bases: TGTGCCAGCAGTTACCCGAGACTAGCGGGGGCTTACAATGAGCAGTTCTTC.

CDR3 region: CASSLMTAEAGNTIYF. In DNA form, the CDR3 reads TGTGCCAGCTCACTGATGACAGCAGAAGCCGGAAACACCATATATTTT. The chain couples TRBV18 to TRBJ1-3; the D gene is possibly TRBD1 (5 bases). The CDR3 has 16 residues. Germline values: CDR1 KGHSH, CDR2 LQKENI. V shed 4 bases and J shed 4 bases, with 17 bases lying between them. The full variable domain, completed using reference TRBV18 and TRBJ1-3, is NAGVMQNPRHLVRRRGQEARLRCSPMKGHSHVYWYRQLPEEGLKFMVYLQKENIIDESGMPKERFSAEFPKEGPSILRIQQVVRGDSAAYFCASSLMTAEAGNTIYFGEGSWLTVV.

V is TRBV3-1 (or the pseudogene TRBV3-2) and J is TRBJ2-7, with D possibly being TRBD1 (6 bases). Trimming took off 3 bases at V and 2 bases at J, with 11 bases between the two ends. The germline gives CDR1 LGHDT, CDR2 YNNKEL (reference sequence). The CDR3 runs 14 residues. The CDR3 region has the DNA TGTGCCAGCAGCCATTGGGACACCACCTACGAGCAGTACTTC. This sequence encodes CASSHWDTTYEQYF.

About this clone: Germline is not matched at one junction end, which may reflect a read error. The V gene is TRBV6-4, the J gene TRBJ1-4, with unresolved D. Germline lookup yields CDR1 MRHNA and CDR2 SNTAGT. This CDR3 is 9 amino acids long. The CDR3 loop is CASTQSQAF. Written as DNA, the CDR3 is TGTGCCAGCACTCAATCCCAGGCCTTT.

CDR3 DNA: TGCGCCAGCAGCCCGTCGACAGGCGATGGAGAAAAACTGTTTTTT. Protein: CASSPSTGDGEKLFF. The gene calls are TRBV5-1 and TRBJ1-4; D possibly corresponds to TRBD1 (6 bases). Trimming took 4 bases from V and 8 from J, leaving 18 bases between them. The CDR3 runs 15 residues. Germline V CDR1 and CDR2: SGHRS, YFSETQ.

This rearrangement joins TRBV29-1 to TRBJ2-7; tentative D call: TRBD1 (5 bases). Germline V gene sequence: CDR1 SQVTM, CDR2 ANQGSEA. CDR3 length equals 13 residues. V was cut by 1 base and J by 2 bases, with 9 bases left in between. CDR3 sequence: CSVEVTGTYEQYF. CDR3 bases: TGCAGCGTTGAAGTAACAGGTACCTACGAGCAGTACTTC.

The rearrangement uses TRBV6-5 and TRBJ1-1; 8 positions agree with TRBD1. The CDR3 is 15 amino acids. The germline CDR1 and CDR2 sequences are MNHEY and SVGAGI. The V gene end was trimmed by 6 bases and the J gene end by 4 bases; junction bases not matched to a gene: 10. The CDR3 DNA follows: TGTGCCAGCAGAAACCGGGGACAGGATCGCACTGAAGCTTTCTTT. This sequence encodes CASRNRGQDRTEAFF.

The chain recombines TRBV4-1 with TRBJ1-3; D not resolved. This CDR3 is built from 14 residues. CDR1 and CDR2 (germline): MGHRA, YSYEKL. Between the trimmed V and J ends, which lost 0 bases and 4 bases, there was a span of 7 bases. The DNA for the CDR3 is TGCGCCAGCAGCCAAGATATCAGGGGAAACACCATATATTTT. This codes for CASSQDIRGNTIYF.

V and J are TRBV2 and TRBJ2-5; 10 nucleotides align to TRBD2. The germline gives CDR1 SNHLY, CDR2 FYNNEI. CDR3 size: 15 residues. V was pared by 0 bases and J by 5 bases, with 3 bases of the junction left unmatched. This CDR3 is CASSEAMTSGETQYF. The DNA for the CDR3 is TGTGCCAGCAGTGAAGCGATGACTAGCGGGGAGACCCAGTACTTC.

V and J are TRBV7-9 and TRBJ1-2, with 7 bases that match TRBD1. J was trimmed by 2 bases and V by 8 bases; bases with no gene match: 8. Germline V gene lookup returns CDR1 SEHNR and CDR2 FQNEAQ (reference sequence). The CDR3 runs to 14 residues. The CDR3 nucleotides are TGTGCCAGCGGAAAACAGGGGCTGAACTATGGCTACACCTTC. Protein sequence: CASGKQGLNYGYTF.

The chain is built from TRBV10-2 and TRBJ2-1; tentative D call: TRBD2 (7 bases). CDR1 is WSHSY and CDR2 is SAAADI in the germline V gene. The CDR3 is 15 residues long. V was trimmed by 0 bases and J by 4 bases, leaving 10 bases between them. CDR3 nucleotides: TGCGCCAGCAGTGAGTCGGGGGGGCTTTACAATGAGCAGTTCTTC. Protein sequence: CASSESGGLYNEQFF.

The V call is TRBV5-8, the J call TRBJ2-1; D is unresolved. The CDR3 is made up of 15 amino acids. Trimming removed 7 bases at V and 2 bases at J, with 16 bases between. CDR1 SGHTS and CDR2 YDEGEE come from the germline V gene. CDR3 in DNA: TGTGCCAGCTTTCCAGGAACTTCCACCTACAATGAGCAGTTCTTC. Its translation is CASFPGTSTYNEQFF.

The chain couples TRBV6-5 to TRBJ1-2; D might be TRBD1 (5 bases). The germline gives CDR1 MNHEY, CDR2 SVGAGI. The V and J ends lost 6 bases and 1 base respectively, with 9 bases between them. The CDR3 sequence is 13 residues long. In DNA form, the CDR3 reads TGTGCCAGCAGCAGGGATGATAACTATGGCTACACCTTC. Encoded protein: CASSRDDNYGYTF.

This chain connects TRBV7-2 to TRBJ1-3; TRBD1 matches at 8 bases. The germline V gene has CDR1 SGHTA and CDR2 FQGNSA. The CDR3 is 15 amino acids. V shed 1 base and J 1 base; nucleotides not matched to a gene: 0. The CDR3 nucleotides read TGTGCCAGCAGCTTAGGACAGGGGTCTGGAAACACCATATATTTT. Amino acids: CASSLGQGSGNTIYF.

This chain uses TRBV2 with TRBJ2-1, with a weak D call TRBD2 (6 bases). Looked up from germline, CDR1 is SNHLY and CDR2 is FYNNEI. The V end lost 6 bases, the J end lost 4 bases, and 19 bases lay between the germline ends. CDR3 length: 16 amino acids. This CDR3 is CASRGGLSGSYNEQFF. The CDR3, as DNA: TGTGCCAGCAGGGGGGGACTGTCCGGATCATACAATGAGCAGTTCTTC.

This clone was recorded only once. The chain is built from TRBV6-5 and TRBJ2-7, with D tentatively TRBD1 (6 bases). Trimming cost V 6 bases and J 5 bases, with 20 bases left between them. This CDR3 has 15 amino acids. Looked up from germline, CDR1 is MNHEY and CDR2 is SVGAGI. The CDR3 spells CASRAVTQGPNEQYF. The CDR3 region has the DNA TGTGCCAGCAGAGCAGTTACACAGGGTCCCAACGAGCAGTACTTC.

The V and J genes are TRBV3-1 (or the pseudogene TRBV3-2) and TRBJ1-6; perhaps TRBD1 as D (5 bases). Germline V gives CDR1 LGHDT, CDR2 YNNKEL (reference sequence). The CDR3 spans 14 residues. Trimming stripped 3 bases from V and 7 bases from J, with 10 bases between. CDR3 sequence reads: CASSQGQLNSPLHF. CDR3 nucleotide sequence: TGTGCCAGCAGCCAGGGGCAACTAAATTCACCCCTCCACTTT.

This sequence joins TRBV7-9 and TRBJ2-1; tentative D call: TRBD2 (6 bases). Trimming shortened V by 2 bases and J by 6 bases, and 14 bases separated the two germline ends. The CDR3 length is 15 residues. Germline CDR1 is SEHNR and CDR2 is FQNEAQ (reference sequence). The DNA of the CDR3 is TGTGCCAGCAGCTTATGGGGGGTAATGGGCAATGAGCAGTTCTTC. It is translated as CASSLWGVMGNEQFF.

The V call is TRBV27, the J call TRBJ1-2; maybe TRBD1 (6 bases). The CDR3 extends over 14 amino acids. V dropped 5 bases and J dropped 4 bases, with 14 bases sitting between them. CDR1 and CDR2 (germline): MNHEY, SMNVEV (reference sequence). CDR3 sequence reads: CASSPLQGTYGYTF. As DNA, the CDR3 is TGTGCCAGCAGTCCCCTACAGGGAACCTATGGCTACACCTTC.

This clone showed up just a few times. The chain employs TRBV30 and TRBJ1-3; no clear D gene. The length of the CDR3 is 13 residues. The germline V gene encodes CDR1 GTSNPN and CDR2 SVGIG (reference sequence). The V gene lost 0 bases and the J gene lost 4 bases, with 7 bases spanning the gap. CDR3 in amino acids: CAWSVIEGNTIYF. The CDR3 DNA sequence: TGTGCCTGGAGTGTGATAGAAGGAAACACCATATATTTT.